These 25 T cell receptor beta chains were all obtained from the same sample, sequenced in a study of blood T cell repertoires in COVID-19. This table comes from immunoSEQ multiplex PCR, and its TCRdb copy is limited to in-frame clones, with some not included. Among more than 110,000 clones listed, around 80% were seen once. The sample consisted of peripheral blood. These receptors were taken from a woman older than 75 in a cohort sampled during active or convalescent COVID-19.

The V and J genes are TRBV6-5 and TRBJ1-4, with 8 nucleotides matching TRBD1. J gave up 8 bases and V 2 bases, and 4 bases lay outside the gene matches. Germline loops: CDR1 MNHEY, CDR2 SVGAGI. The CDR3 covers 14 residues. In DNA, the CDR3 is TGTGCCAGCAGTTACAGGACAGGGAAAGAAAAACTGTTTTTT. This translates into CASSYRTGKEKLFF.

V and J are TRBV4-2 and TRBJ2-3, with unresolved D. The CDR3 extends over 11 amino acids. In germline, CDR1 is LGHNA, CDR2 YNFKEQ. V lost 3 bases and J lost 11, with 9 bases in between. The CDR3 protein is CASSQALQQYF. The CDR3, as DNA: TGTGCCAGCAGCCAGGCCCTTCAGCAGTATTTT.

The chain has TRBV5-1 and TRBJ1-2; 7 bases fit TRBD1. The junction had 12 bases not matched to a gene; V was cut back by 0 bases and J by 10 bases. Germline assignment: CDR1 SGHRS and CDR2 YFSETQ. The CDR3 consists of 15 residues. In nucleotides, the CDR3 is TGCGCCAGCAGCTTGGGGACAGGAGGACCACATCACTACACCTTC. Encoded protein: CASSLGTGGPHHYTF.

The chain couples TRBV5-7 to TRBJ1-5; 9 nucleotides match TRBD1. TRBV5-7 is an ORF, with its function uncertain. The CDR3 runs 17 residues. V trimming: 5 bases; J trimming: 5 bases; junction bases outside the gene matches: 14. In nucleotides, the CDR3 is TGTGCCAGCAGTTGTTACCGACAGGGGGAAGTCGATCAGCCCCAGCATTTT. Its translation is CASSCYRQGEVDQPQHF.

V is TRBV2 and J is TRBJ1-3; no firm D call. This CDR3 comprises 17 residues. The germline gives CDR1 SNHLY, CDR2 FYNNEI. V was clipped by 4 bases and J by 0 bases, with 16 bases between them. CDR3 sequence: CASSVGGHPFSGNTIYF. The CDR3 coding sequence is TGTGCCAGCAGTGTAGGAGGGCACCCCTTCTCTGGAAACACCATATATTTT.

The rearrangement links TRBV2 to TRBJ1-5; possible D gene TRBD1, 6 bases. With 2 bases removed from V and 5 bases from J, the gap between germline ends came to 10 bases. Looked up from germline, CDR1 is SNHLY and CDR2 is FYNNEI. The CDR3 covers 14 residues. The CDR3 protein is CASSESGVYQPQHF. The CDR3 coding sequence is TGTGCCAGCAGTGAATCAGGGGTGTATCAGCCCCAGCATTTT.

This clone was found once. This sequence joins TRBV7-2 and TRBJ1-2, with no clear D. The CDR3 runs 12 residues. V was cut by 1 base and J by 6 bases, with 6 bases left in between. In germline, CDR1 is SGHTA, CDR2 FQGNSA. CDR3 bases: TGTGCCAGCAGCTTAGACGGAGATGGCTACACCTTC. It yields the protein CASSLDGDGYTF.

The J gene is TRBJ1-5, the V gene TRBV6-2 or TRBV6-3; no firm D call. The CDR3 has 15 residues. V was clipped by 4 bases and J by 0 bases, with 10 bases between them. The germline gives CDR1 MNHEY, CDR2 SVGEGT. This CDR3 is CASSSRRYSNQPQHF. The CDR3 DNA is TGTGCCAGCAGTTCTAGGCGGTATAGCAATCAGCCCCAGCATTTT.

The chain combines TRBV27 with TRBJ2-5; TRBD2 matches 8 bases. Germline-derived CDR1 and CDR2 are MNHEY and SMNVEV (reference sequence). This CDR3 spans 14 amino acids. Losses at the gene ends were 2 bases for V and 4 bases for J; bases not matched to a gene: 3. The CDR3 DNA reads TGTGCCAGCAGTTTAATCCGGGGGGGAGAGACCCAGTACTTC. Translated: CASSLIRGGETQYF.

This clone was counted a single time. The chain links TRBV4-1 to TRBJ2-1, with 8 bases aligning to TRBD2. Germline V gives CDR1 MGHRA, CDR2 YSYEKL. The V and J ends lost 3 bases and 10 bases, in that order; junction bases with no gene match: 17. CDR3 length: 17 residues. The chain's CDR3 is CASSQPLGGGGRGEQFF. The CDR3 DNA follows: TGCGCCAGCAGCCAGCCCTTGGGTGGCGGGGGGCGGGGAGAGCAGTTCTTC.

This clone has just one count. V and J are TRBV5-1 and TRBJ2-3; 9 bases align to TRBD2. The CDR3 is 16 residues long. Looked up from germline, CDR1 is SGHRS and CDR2 is YFSETQ. The trim removed 4 bases at V and 5 bases at J, leaving 11 bases unmatched. The CDR3 loop is CASSPFSGGEQDTQYF. The CDR3 DNA sequence: TGCGCCAGCAGCCCGTTTAGCGGGGGCGAGCAAGATACGCAGTATTTT. Supplemented by reference TRBV5-1 and TRBJ2-3, the full variable domain reads KAGVTQTPRYLIKTRGQQVTLSCSPISGHRSVSWYQQTPGQGLQFLFEYFSETQRNKGNFPGRFSGRQFSNSRSEMNVSTLELGDSALYLCASSPFSGGEQDTQYFGPGTRLTVL.

The chain is built from TRBV5-1 and TRBJ2-3, with 7 bases matching TRBD2. CDR1 and CDR2 (germline): SGHRS, YFSETQ. The CDR3 sequence is 16 residues long. Unmatched junction bases numbered 11, after V lost 1 base and J lost 6 bases. For the CDR3, the DNA is TGCGCCAGCAGCTTGTTTGCGGGAGTTTCCAAGGATACGCAGTATTTT. This codes for CASSLFAGVSKDTQYF.

The V call is TRBV5-4, the J call TRBJ1-2; D gene ambiguous. Trimming removed 0 bases from V and 2 bases from J, with 11 bases in between. Germline lookup yields CDR1 SGHNT and CDR2 YYREEE (reference sequence). CDR3 length: 15 residues. The CDR3 is CASSLGSGLNYGYTF. CDR3 bases: TGTGCCAGCAGCTTGGGATCGGGTTTAAACTATGGCTACACCTTC.

This sequence joins TRBV9 and TRBJ1-3, with no clear D. This CDR3 has 15 residues. Germline-derived CDR1 and CDR2 are SGDLS and YYNGEE. V was pared by 0 bases and J by 2 bases, with 9 bases between. The CDR3 loop reads CASSVDSGTGNTIYF. CDR3 in DNA: TGTGCCAGCAGCGTAGATTCCGGGACTGGAAACACCATATATTTT.

This clone is a singleton in its sample. The V gene is TRBV7-9, the J gene TRBJ1-6, with 8 bases identical to TRBD1. The CDR3 spans 15 residues. Germline CDR1 is SEHNR and CDR2 is FQNEAQ (reference sequence). V trimming: 2 bases; J trimming: 9 bases; junction bases outside the gene matches: 6. The CDR3 DNA is TGTGCCAGCAGCTTAACAGGGGGGGTTGCTTCACCCCTCCACTTT. Amino acid sequence: CASSLTGGVASPLHF.

The chain joins TRBV12-3 or TRBV12-4 to TRBJ1-5; D unclear. Trimming removed 3 bases from V and 5 bases from J, with 8 bases in between. The CDR3 covers 13 residues. CDR3 sequence (DNA): TGTGCCAGCAGTTTGGGAGAATATCAGCCCCAGCATTTT. Translation gives CASSLGEYQPQHF.

The J gene is TRBJ1-2, the V gene TRBV7-8; D remains unclear. The germline V and J ends were trimmed by 0 bases and 7 bases, with 18 bases remaining between them. The CDR3 has 16 amino acids. The germline CDR1 and CDR2 sequences are SGHVS and FQNEAQ. The DNA of the CDR3 is TGTGCCAGCAGCTTAGCTTTTGACGGATCAGAGGGTGGCTACACCTTC. Translated, it gives CASSLAFDGSEGGYTF.

This chain joins TRBV9 and TRBJ1-1; D gene ambiguous. The germline gives CDR1 SGDLS, CDR2 YYNGEE. Trimming pared 2 bases from V and 1 base from J, leaving 6 bases between. This CDR3 region has 13 residues. CDR3 sequence: CASSVQWNTEAFF. The DNA for the CDR3 is TGTGCCAGCAGCGTTCAATGGAACACTGAAGCTTTCTTT.

The chain combines TRBV19 with TRBJ1-1; possible D gene TRBD1, 6 bases. The V end was cut by 8 bases, the J end by 9 bases, with 25 bases between. Germline V lookup: CDR1 LNHDA, CDR2 SQIVND (reference sequence). CDR3 length: 15 residues. In DNA form, the CDR3 reads TGTGCCAGTGAACCCTCAGGGGCAGGATATCGGAAAGCTTTCTTT. Translating gives CASEPSGAGYRKAFF.

This clone was seen only once. The chain employs TRBV4-3 and TRBJ2-1; 14 bases line up with TRBD2. V trimming: 3 bases; J trimming: 6 bases; junction bases outside the gene matches: 7. The CDR3 has 17 amino acids. CDR1 is LGHNA, CDR2 YSLEER, per germline. DNA for the CDR3: TGCGCCAGCAGCCAGGCCTTGACTAGCGGGGGGGCCAATGAGCAGTTCTTC. It translates to CASSQALTSGGANEQFF.

V and J are TRBV9 and TRBJ2-3; weak D call: TRBD1 (6 bases). CDR1 SGDLS and CDR2 YYNGEE come from the germline V gene. This CDR3 is 14 amino acids long. V shed 3 bases and J shed 3 bases, with 11 bases lying between them. DNA of the CDR3: TGTGCCAGCAGCGCGACAGGCCAGACAGATACGCAGTATTTT. This sequence encodes CASSATGQTDTQYF.

About this clone itself: A much larger clone is a single base away; this may be a read error. This sequence joins TRBV7-9 and TRBJ1-2, with 8 bases identical to TRBD1. This CDR3 is built from 13 residues. The V gene end was trimmed by 6 bases and the J gene end by 5 bases; junction bases not matched to a gene: 5. The germline CDR1 and CDR2 sequences are SEHNR and FQNEAQ (reference sequence). As DNA, the CDR3 is TGTGCCAGCAGGACCGGGACAGGTTATGGCTACACCTTC. Its protein is CASRTGTGYGYTF.

This clone was seen only once. This chain connects TRBV2 to TRBJ2-3; perhaps TRBD1 as D (5 bases). CDR1 and CDR2 from the germline V gene are SNHLY and FYNNEI. CDR3 length: 14 amino acids. Between the trimmed V and J ends, which lost 2 bases and 0 bases, there was a span of 6 bases. The CDR3 region has the DNA TGTGCCAGCAGTGAATACAGGAGCACAGATACGCAGTATTTT. The encoded protein is CASSEYRSTDTQYF. Looking up the rest from reference TRBV2 and TRBJ2-3 gives the full variable domain: EPEVTQTPSHQVTQMGQEVILRCVPISNHLYFYWYRQILGQKVEFLVSFYNNEISEKSEIFDDQFSVERPDGSNFTLKIRSTKLEDSAMYFCASSEYRSTDTQYFGPGTRLTVL.

The J gene is TRBJ1-5, the V gene TRBV6-5; 9 bases are shared with TRBD1. J gave up 6 bases and V 6 bases, and 9 bases lay outside the gene matches. This CDR3 spans 15 amino acids. Germline CDR1 is MNHEY and CDR2 is SVGAGI. This chain's CDR3 is CASRTGTGFGQPQHF. In DNA, the CDR3 is TGTGCCAGCAGAACCGGGACAGGGTTCGGTCAGCCCCAGCATTTT.

This clone occurred a few times. The rearrangement links TRBV12-3 or TRBV12-4 to TRBJ1-2, with a possible D match to TRBD1 (6 bases). The CDR3 has 12 amino acids. The V gene lost 5 bases and the J gene lost 5 bases, with 9 bases spanning the gap. The CDR3 DNA reads as TGTGCCAGCAGTACACAGGGTTATGGCTACACCTTC. Translating gives CASSTQGYGYTF.